These 21 T cell receptor beta chains share one sample of origin, sequenced in a study of human T cells and chemical hapten exposure. The time point here: patch test 2, 6 weeks after DPC sensitization. The treatment here: therapeutic diphenylcyclopropenone sensitization with weekly scalp DPC. TCRdb processed the RACE reads anew with MiXCR; each CDR3 protein has one entry. Of a few hundred thousand distinct CDR3 sequences listed, more than 5% are singletons. The source was whole blood, collected in connection with sensitization to the hapten diphenylcyclopropenone (DPC). The receptors shown here come from a woman aged 18-29 years with alopecia areata. Some clones in this sample may be carry-over from other donors' samples.

This clonotype was seen repeatedly, ten times or more. This chain uses TRBV27 with TRBJ1-1; D perhaps matches TRBD1 (5 bases). Germline V gives CDR1 MNHEY, CDR2 SMNVEV (reference sequence). The germline V and J ends were trimmed by 3 bases and 2 bases, with 10 bases remaining between them. This CDR3 spans 14 amino acids. In DNA, the CDR3 is TGTGCCAGCAGTTTGGGACCTCCAAACACTGAAGCTTTCTTT. This encodes CASSLGPPNTEAFF.

The gene calls are TRBV14 and TRBJ1-1, with D tentatively TRBD1 (5 bases). Germline V CDR1 and CDR2: SGHDN, FVKESK. The V end lost 6 bases, the J end lost 10 bases, and 18 bases lay between the germline ends. This CDR3 has 13 residues. The CDR3 protein is CASSRDWFEGAFF. The CDR3, as DNA: TGTGCCAGCAGTCGGGACTGGTTTGAGGGAGCTTTCTTT.

This clonotype was seen ten or more times. J is TRBJ1-2 and V is TRBV6-2 or TRBV6-3; TRBD1 agrees at 7 bases. V dropped 3 bases and J dropped 8; count of bases not matched to a gene: 12. Germline loops: CDR1 MNHEY, CDR2 SVGEGT. This CDR3 spans 15 amino acids. In nucleotides, the CDR3 is TGTGCCAGCAGTTATCGTCAGACAGGGAGATCGGGCTACACCTTC. It is translated as CASSYRQTGRSGYTF.

Many counts were recorded for this clonotype. The V gene is TRBV4-3, the J gene TRBJ2-5, with 9 bases that match TRBD1. With V trimmed by 2 bases and J by 0 bases, 7 bases remained unmatched. This CDR3 spans 17 amino acids. CDR1 and CDR2 from the germline V gene are LGHNA and YSLEER. The CDR3 loop reads CASSQHPGQGDQETQYF. The CDR3 DNA sequence: TGCGCCAGCAGCCAACATCCGGGACAGGGCGACCAAGAGACCCAGTACTTC.

This sequence joins TRBV6-5 and TRBJ1-2, with D possibly matching TRBD1 (6 bases). This CDR3 is 16 amino acids long. V lost 1 base, J lost 3 bases, and 15 bases lay in between. CDR1 MNHEY and CDR2 SVGAGI come from the germline V gene. This CDR3 reads CASSYWGGHEDYGYTF. CDR3 nucleotides: TGTGCCAGCAGTTACTGGGGGGGACATGAGGACTATGGCTACACCTTC.

This clonotype was detected ten times or more. The V and J genes are TRBV7-3 and TRBJ2-3; D remains ambiguous. Germline V gives CDR1 SGHTA, CDR2 FQGTGA. The CDR3 spans 12 residues. Trimming removed 5 bases at V and 2 bases at J, with 5 bases between. The CDR3 reads CASSDVTDTQYF. The CDR3, as DNA: TGTGCCAGCAGCGACGTCACAGATACGCAGTATTTT.

This clonotype was found many times. The rearrangement joins TRBV7-2 to TRBJ1-6, with D possibly being TRBD1 (6 bases). The V gene's germline CDR1 is SGHTA and CDR2 FQGNSA. The V gene lost 5 bases and the J gene lost 1 base, with 18 bases spanning the gap. This CDR3 is 18 amino acids long. This CDR3 reads CASSPRGGAGSYNSPLHF. The CDR3 DNA sequence: TGTGCCAGCAGCCCACGCGGGGGGGCAGGGTCCTATAATTCACCCCTCCACTTT.

The rearrangement joins TRBV3-1 to TRBJ1-1, with D maybe TRBD1 (5 bases). From germline, CDR1 is LGHDT and CDR2 YNNKEL (reference sequence). The V gene lost 0 bases and the J gene lost 7 bases, with 9 bases spanning the gap. The CDR3 is made up of 13 amino acids. CDR3 in amino acids: CASSQDHQGEAFF. CDR3 nucleotides: TGTGCCAGCAGCCAAGATCACCAGGGTGAAGCTTTCTTT.

The chain couples TRBV15 to TRBJ2-3, with D tentatively TRBD1 (5 bases). Trimming cost V 5 bases and J 1 base, with 16 bases left between them. The CDR3 runs 16 residues. Germline lookup yields CDR1 LNHNV and CDR2 YYDKDF (reference sequence). The CDR3 region is CATSQWGERRTDTQYF. The CDR3, as DNA: TGTGCCACCAGCCAGTGGGGCGAGCGACGCACAGATACGCAGTATTTT.

At least ten counts were recorded for this clonotype. The chain has TRBV6-6 and TRBJ1-1, with D hard to call. Germline values: CDR1 MNHNY, CDR2 SVGAGI (reference sequence). This CDR3 region has 13 residues. The V gene lost 9 bases and the J gene lost 0 bases, with 11 bases spanning the gap. The CDR3 loop reads CASKWTVNTEAFF. DNA of the CDR3: TGTGCCAGTAAATGGACGGTGAACACTGAAGCTTTCTTT.

This clonotype was detected only a few times. The chain employs TRBV19 and TRBJ2-3, with TRBD1 matching over 7 bases. V trimming: 6 bases; J trimming: 1 base; junction bases outside the gene matches: 7. The germline V gene encodes CDR1 LNHDA and CDR2 SQIVND (reference sequence). This CDR3 contains 15 residues. CDR3 protein: CASRPPGQRTDTQYF. CDR3 sequence (DNA): TGTGCCAGTAGACCTCCGGGACAGCGCACAGATACGCAGTATTTT. The full variable domain, with the rest looked up from reference TRBV19 and TRBJ2-3, is DGGITQSPKYLFRKEGQNVTLSCEQNLNHDAMYWYRQDPGQGLRLIYYSQIVNDFQKGDIAEGYSVSREKKESFPLTVTSAQKNPTAFYLCASRPPGQRTDTQYFGPGTRLTVL.

This clonotype was recorded at least ten times. The rearrangement links TRBV5-4 to TRBJ2-6; D may match TRBD1 or TRBD2 (5 bases each). The CDR3 is 16 residues long. Germline V gives CDR1 SGHNT, CDR2 YYREEE (reference sequence). V lost 4 bases, J lost 2 bases, and 13 bases lay in between. The CDR3 sequence: CASSRDGLAGANVLTF. The CDR3 DNA reads as TGTGCCAGCAGCCGGGACGGACTGGCTGGGGCCAACGTCCTGACTTTC.

This clonotype was counted many times. The rearrangement uses TRBV29-1 and TRBJ1-3; D call uncertain. The CDR3 sequence is 13 residues long. V lost 3 bases and J 0 bases, leaving 6 bases between the germline ends. Germline values: CDR1 SQVTM, CDR2 ANQGSEA. The CDR3 reads CSVEKDSGNTIYF. DNA of the CDR3: TGCAGCGTTGAGAAGGACTCTGGAAACACCATATATTTT.

The chain recombines TRBV9 with TRBJ2-3; the D is unclear. The germline CDR1 and CDR2 sequences are SGDLS and YYNGEE. The CDR3 contains 12 residues. V dropped 4 bases and J dropped 7 bases, with 10 bases sitting between them. The CDR3 bases are TGTGCCAGCAGCTCCCGAGAGAATACGCAGTATTTT. This translates into CASSSRENTQYF.

This clonotype came up a few times. This chain links TRBV20-1 with TRBJ2-3; 9 nucleotides agree with TRBD1. Germline loops: CDR1 DFQATT, CDR2 SNEGSKA (reference sequence). This CDR3 contains 15 residues. Unmatched junction bases numbered 10, after V lost 2 bases and J lost 7 bases. As DNA, the CDR3 is TGCAGTGCTAGACCTGAGGGACAGGGCTTTAATACGCAGTATTTT. It yields the protein CSARPEGQGFNTQYF.

This clonotype was found a few times. V gene TRBV6-2 or TRBV6-3 combines with J gene TRBJ2-1, with D perhaps TRBD1 (5 bases). The V gene lost 6 bases and the J gene lost 10 bases, with 16 bases spanning the gap. This CDR3 is 13 amino acids long. Per germline, CDR1 MNHEY and CDR2 SVGEGT. The CDR3 nucleotides read TGTGCCAGCAGCTCCGTTGGGGCCAGGGAGCAGTTCTTC. As protein: CASSSVGAREQFF.

This clonotype was found many times. The J gene is TRBJ1-5, the V gene TRBV5-5, with D maybe TRBD1 (5 bases). The V gene's germline CDR1 is SGHKS and CDR2 YYEKEE (reference sequence). The CDR3 is made up of 15 amino acids. V lost 1 base to trimming and J lost 2 bases, with 10 bases between them. CDR3 sequence: CASSLKGTGNQPQHF. In DNA form, the CDR3 reads TGTGCCAGCAGCTTGAAGGGGACGGGCAATCAGCCCCAGCATTTT.

This clonotype appeared many times. This chain links TRBV7-2 with TRBJ2-6, with unresolved D. The germline V gene encodes CDR1 SGHTA and CDR2 FQGNSA. The CDR3 length is 14 residues. V shed 5 bases and J shed 0 bases, with 5 bases lying between them. The CDR3 coding sequence is TGTGCCAGCAGCCCAAACTCTGGGGCCAACGTCCTGACTTTC. Amino acids: CASSPNSGANVLTF. The full variable domain, its missing parts supplied by reference TRBV7-2 and TRBJ2-6, is GAGVSQSPSNKVTEKGKDVELRCDPISGHTALYWYRQSLGQGLEFLIYFQGNSAPDKSGLPSDRFSAERTGGSVSTLTIQRTQQEDSAVYLCASSPNSGANVLTFGAGSRLTVL.

This clonotype was recorded many times. The rearrangement uses TRBV6-5 and TRBJ2-3; the D gene is possibly TRBD2 (7 bases). V lost 2 bases to trimming and J lost 6 bases, with 15 bases between them. Germline-derived CDR1 and CDR2 are MNHEY and SVGAGI. This CDR3 spans 15 amino acids. DNA for the CDR3: TGTGCCAGCAGTTACCGGGGGGCATCCGGGGATACGCAGTATTTT. Protein product: CASSYRGASGDTQYF.

This chain uses TRBV12-3 or TRBV12-4 with TRBJ2-7; a weak D match, TRBD1 (6 bases). V gave up 6 bases and J gave up 7 bases, with 16 bases separating them. The CDR3 totals 13 residues. In nucleotides, the CDR3 is TGTGCCAGCAGGGGTCAGGGGAATGGGGAGCAGTACTTC. This encodes CASRGQGNGEQYF.

This clonotype has a handful of counts. The rearrangement joins TRBV28 to TRBJ2-1; the D gene is possibly TRBD2 (6 bases). Germline V gene sequence: CDR1 MDHEN, CDR2 SYDVKM. Trimming removed 11 bases at V and 8 bases at J, with 25 bases between. The CDR3 loop spans 15 amino acids. The CDR3 DNA follows: TGTGCCGCCAGAAGCAGGCGGGGCCCCAAGGATGAGCAGTTCTTC. As protein: CAARSRRGPKDEQFF.